A single sample gave rise to the 10 T cell receptor beta chains below, sequenced in a study of CD8 T cells in Susac syndrome. Random-hexamer reverse transcription was applied to about 0.45 to 1 ug RNA. MiXCR was run by TCRdb on the immunoSEQ multiplex PCR reads, yielding one entry per CDR3 protein. The sample includes over 100,000 distinct CDR3 sequences, 96% seen only once; the top ten take approximately 0.15%. Input material: CD4+ T cells from PBMCs. Receptors were obtained from a human donor with Susac syndrome.

J is TRBJ1-2 and V is TRBV3-1; D ambiguous. Germline CDR1 is LGHDT and CDR2 is YNNKEL (reference sequence). V was shortened by 7 bases and J by 4 bases, with 16 bases between the two germline ends. The CDR3 length is 14 residues. For the CDR3, the DNA is TGTGCCAGCAACCCACAACCTAACAGCTATGGCTACACCTTC. It specifies CASNPQPNSYGYTF.

This chain joins TRBV20-1 and TRBJ2-5; D gene uncertain. Germline values: CDR1 DFQATT, CDR2 SNEGSKA (reference sequence). V was clipped by 6 bases and J by 2 bases, with 7 bases between them. There are 11 residues in the CDR3. The CDR3 spells CSATEQETQYF. The DNA of the CDR3 is TGCAGTGCCACAGAACAAGAGACCCAGTACTTC.

The chain combines TRBV11-2 with TRBJ2-3; 7 positions match TRBD1. This CDR3 has 14 amino acids. CDR1 and CDR2 (germline): SGHAT, FQNNGV. The J segment lost 4 bases and the V segment lost 1 base, leaving 2 bases of the junction unmatched. The CDR3 sequence is CASSLGTGADTQYF. The CDR3 DNA reads as TGTGCCAGCAGCTTAGGAACAGGGGCAGATACGCAGTATTTT.

V is TRBV2 and J is TRBJ2-5; TRBD1 matches 10 bases. Trimming removed 6 bases from V and 5 bases from J; junction bases left unmatched: 9. The CDR3 sequence is 15 residues long. Germline CDR1 and CDR2: SNHLY and FYNNEI. CDR3 coding DNA: TGTGCCAGCAGGCGCGGGGCGACAGGGGGCGAGACCCAGTACTTC. This codes for CASRRGATGGETQYF.

V and J are TRBV14 and TRBJ2-5; no firm D call. The CDR3 extends over 11 amino acids. CDR1 and CDR2 from the germline V gene are SGHDN and FVKESK. V was cut by 3 bases and J by 2 bases, with 1 base left in between. The CDR3 protein is CASSQQETQYF. In DNA, the CDR3 is TGTGCCAGCAGCCAGCAAGAGACCCAGTACTTC.

The chain joins TRBV7-9 to TRBJ1-1; D may be TRBD1 (6 bases). This CDR3 contains 12 residues. The germline gives CDR1 SEHNR, CDR2 FQNEAQ (reference sequence). V was shortened by 5 bases and J by 9 bases, with 13 bases between the two germline ends. The CDR3 sequence: CASSLRQDQAFF. The CDR3 DNA reads as TGTGCCAGCAGCCTGAGACAGGACCAAGCTTTCTTT.

The chain joins TRBV7-2 to TRBJ2-7; possible D gene TRBD1, 5 bases. Looked up from germline, CDR1 is SGHTA and CDR2 is FQGNSA. This CDR3 is built from 13 residues. V was shortened by 0 bases and J by 5 bases, with 8 bases between the two germline ends. The CDR3 loop reads CASSLASGNEQYF. The DNA of the CDR3 is TGTGCCAGCAGCTTAGCGTCAGGGAACGAGCAGTACTTC.

This rearrangement joins TRBV14 to TRBJ1-5, with 7 bases aligning to TRBD1. From germline, CDR1 is SGHDN and CDR2 FVKESK. V lost 3 bases and J lost 5; bases outside the gene matches: 16. The CDR3 is made up of 18 amino acids. CDR3 sequence reads: CASSQDRDSRNVDQPQHF. The DNA of the CDR3 is TGTGCCAGCAGCCAGGACCGGGACAGCCGGAACGTGGATCAGCCCCAGCATTTT.

The rearrangement links TRBV7-8 to TRBJ2-1; 10 bases agree with TRBD2. Per the germline V gene, CDR1 is SGHVS and CDR2 is FQNEAQ. The CDR3 runs to 16 residues. Trimming took 1 base from V and 7 from J; bases not matched to a gene: 7. CDR3 region: CASSLGLAGGRNEQFF. The CDR3 nucleotides are TGTGCCAGCAGCTTAGGCTTAGCGGGAGGACGGAATGAGCAGTTCTTC.

V is TRBV29-1 and J is TRBJ1-2; D is possibly TRBD1 (5 bases). The germline CDR1 and CDR2 sequences are SQVTM and ANQGSEA. V was trimmed by 5 bases and J by 4 bases, leaving 17 bases between them. There are 14 residues in the CDR3. The CDR3 DNA sequence: TGCAGCGTTTATACCTCGGGACGAAGCTATGGCTACACCTTC. Translating gives CSVYTSGRSYGYTF.